This TCR beta chain was profiled in a study of OX40 agonist ivuxolimab in advanced cancers. Background on the study: Hepatocellular carcinoma, melanoma, renal cell or head and neck cancer occurred in dose-escalation patients. Study-level findings and limits: Among patients with partial responses at 0.1-3.0 mg/kg, clonal expansion was among the lowest. CD4+ and CD8+ blood T cells expanded clonally by week 6 at 0.1 to 3.0 mg/kg.

Of note for this clone: Antigen unknown.

Assay: immunoSEQ multiplex PCR; the TCRdb copy retains only in-frame clones and omits some. The table lists about 79,000 clones, roughly 88% of them singletons, with approximately 4% in the top ten. The ends lost 5 bases at V and 4 bases at J; junction bases unmatched: 5. CDR1 is MNHNS and CDR2 is SASEGT in the germline V gene. The CDR3 length is 14 residues. The specimen was CD4+ or CD8+ T cells sorted from blood, collected in a trial of the OX40 agonist ivuxolimab. The receptor's source is an adult with an advanced solid tumor such as melanoma, head and neck, liver or kidney cancer. J is TRBJ2-5 and V is TRBV6-1; 9 bases are shared with TRBD1. This chain's CDR3 is CASSPGQGRETQYF. In nucleotides, the CDR3 is TGTGCCAGCAGTCCCGGACAGGGGAGAGAGACCCAGTACTTC.